The following is a T cell receptor (beta chain) sequence with its context. The CDR3 spans 14 residues. Looked up from germline, CDR1 is DFQATT and CDR2 is SNEGSKA (reference sequence). The junction had 10 bases not matched to a gene; V was cut back by 6 bases and J by 5 bases. The record originates from a study of T-cell reconstitution after alpha-beta-depleted transplantation in children. This sample's TCRbeta library carried unique molecular identifier barcodes. TCRdb re-called the PCR reads through MiXCR, storing one row per CDR3 protein. The data contain roughly 500,000 distinct CDR3 sequences, approximately 30% of them seen just once; the ten biggest clones take up around 2.5%.

The sequence came from a human donor who donated a stem cell graft to a child with aplastic anemia. This chain links TRBV20-1 with TRBJ2-1, with TRBD1 identical over 7 bases. The source material was PBMCs from the stem cell graft donor, sampled from the stem cell graft. As DNA, the CDR3 is TGCAGTGCGGACAGGCGGGTTTTCGACAATGAGCAGTTCTTC. Its translation: CSADRRVFDNEQFF.